The 14 T cell receptor beta chains presented below share a single source sample, sequenced in a study of regulatory T cells in long-lasting Graves disease. Indicated time point: newly diagnosed GD, antithyroid drugs for less than 3 months. From RNA extracted from PBMCs, the TCR library was made. Both iRepertoire HTBI primers and Arm-PCR of CDR3 regions were used to build the TCR beta libraries. Each CDR3 protein gets one entry after TCRdb re-called the multiplex PCR reads with MiXCR. The repertoire has 250,000 to 300,000 distinct CDR3 sequences, approximately 18% of them found once; the top ten carry around 15%. Separately, the same data were catalogued under a study of T cells in Graves' hyperthyroidism and ophthalmopathy.

The sample consisted of peripheral blood mononuclear cells (PBMCs), taken at new diagnosis, from a patient treated with antithyroid drugs. The receptors were gathered from a woman between 25 and 40 years old with Graves disease.

This clonotype occurred many times. CDR3 protein: CASSLTRGKNTIYF. For the CDR3, the DNA is TGTGCCAGCAGCTTAACCAGGGGAAAGAACACCATATATTTT. This sequence joins TRBV7-9 and TRBJ1-3; D may be TRBD1 (6 bases). CDR3 length: 14 amino acids. The V end was cut by 2 bases, the J end by 7 bases, with 12 bases between. CDR1 and CDR2 (germline): SEHNR, FQNEAQ (reference sequence).

This clonotype was found many times. The chain employs TRBV20-1 and TRBJ1-4; unclear D gene. The CDR3 spans 14 residues. Germline values: CDR1 DFQATT, CDR2 SNEGSKA (reference sequence). V lost 6 bases and J lost 8, with 19 bases in between. The CDR3 DNA follows: TGCAGTGCGGAAGGCGGGGTTGAGAACGAAAAACTGTTTTTT. It translates to CSAEGGVENEKLFF.

Many counts were recorded for this clonotype. V is TRBV27 and J is TRBJ1-5; 9 positions match TRBD1. Germline CDR1 MNHEY, CDR2 SMNVEV (reference sequence). V lost 5 bases to trimming and J lost 4 bases; unmatched junction nucleotides: 15. This CDR3 spans 18 amino acids. The CDR3 DNA follows: TGTGCCAGCAGTCCGCCGTGGGGGACAGGGAGACGGAATCAGCCCCAGCATTTT. Encoded protein: CASSPPWGTGRRNQPQHF.

A remark on this clonotype: Since the CDR3 does not end with the conserved phenylalanine or tryptophan, this likely comes from a read error. The V and J genes are TRBV5-5 and TRBJ1-5; D is unclear. The germline V gene encodes CDR1 SGHKS and CDR2 YYEKEE (reference sequence). With 0 bases removed from V and 9 bases from J, the gap between germline ends came to 10 bases. This CDR3 has 13 amino acids. The CDR3 bases are TGTGCCAGCAGCTTGGAGTTGTCGACGCCCCAGCATTCT. Amino acid sequence: CASSLELSTPQHS.

This clonotype was seen ten or more times. This chain connects TRBV7-8 to TRBJ2-7; the match to TRBD1 covers 8 bases. Trimming cost V 4 bases and J 4 bases; bases outside gene matches: 9. Germline CDR1 reads SGHVS; CDR2 reads FQNEAQ. The CDR3 spans 15 residues. CDR3 sequence: CASSSTPGQVYEQYF. In DNA, the CDR3 is TGTGCCAGCAGCTCTACTCCGGGACAGGTATACGAGCAGTACTTC.

This clonotype was counted ten times or more. V gene TRBV29-1 combines with J gene TRBJ2-5, with D possibly being TRBD2 (5 bases). Trimming shortened V by 5 bases and J by 5 bases, and 12 bases separated the two germline ends. CDR1 SQVTM and CDR2 ANQGSEA come from the germline V gene. The CDR3 loop spans 12 amino acids. The CDR3 loop reads CSVKRAAETQYF. The CDR3 coding sequence is TGCAGCGTTAAGAGGGCAGCGGAGACCCAGTACTTC.

The table lists this clonotype with a few counts. The V gene is TRBV14, the J gene TRBJ2-1, with 8 positions matching TRBD1. Germline values: CDR1 SGHDN, CDR2 FVKESK. This CDR3 region has 17 residues. V shed 4 bases and J 4 bases; nucleotides not matched to a gene: 12. The CDR3, as DNA: TGTGCCAGCAGCCGCCTCTATCGGACAGGGAAATACAATGAGCAGTTCTTC. Translation: CASSRLYRTGKYNEQFF.

This clonotype was found many times. The chain has TRBV19 and TRBJ1-2; 7 bases line up with TRBD1. V lost 9 bases, J lost 6 bases, and 10 bases stayed unmatched. Germline assignment: CDR1 LNHDA and CDR2 SQIVND (reference sequence). This CDR3 comprises 13 residues. The CDR3: CASSPGTANGYTF. CDR3 DNA sequence: TGTGCCAGCTCACCTGGGACAGCAAATGGCTACACCTTC.

The rearrangement links TRBV6-6 to TRBJ2-1; D remains ambiguous. The CDR3 sequence is 16 residues long. The V gene's germline CDR1 is MNHNY and CDR2 SVGAGI (reference sequence). V was pared by 0 bases and J by 5 bases, with 14 bases between. The CDR3 region is CASSYSWAPRDNEQFF. For the CDR3, the DNA is TGTGCCAGCAGTTACTCGTGGGCCCCTAGGGACAATGAGCAGTTCTTC.

DNA of the CDR3: TGTGCCAGCAGTCCCCCCGGGACAGGGCCCGGGGAGCTGTTTTTT. Translated, it gives CASSPPGTGPGELFF. The genes are TRBV28 and TRBJ2-2, with TRBD1 matching 9 bases. CDR3 length: 15 residues. Germline trimming cut 5 bases from V and 6 bases from J; bases unmatched to any gene: 7. CDR1 MDHEN and CDR2 SYDVKM come from the germline V gene. The complete variable domain, with remaining parts taken from reference TRBV28 and TRBJ2-2, reads DVKVTQSSRYLVKRTGEKVFLECVQDMDHENMFWYRQDPGLGLRLIYFSYDVKMKEKGDIPEGYSVSREKKERFSLILESASTNQTSMYLCASSPPGTGPGELFFGEGSRLTVL.

The genes are TRBV10-3 and TRBJ2-1; D is possibly TRBD1 or TRBD2 (5 bases each). Trimming took 8 bases from V and 3 from J, leaving 14 bases between them. Germline V gene lookup returns CDR1 ENHRY and CDR2 SYGVKD. The CDR3 runs 14 residues. Here the CDR3 reads CAISRGRDYNEQFF. The CDR3 coding sequence is TGTGCCATCTCTCGGGGACGGGACTACAATGAGCAGTTCTTC.

The sample holds many counts of this clonotype. V gene TRBV3-1 combines with J gene TRBJ2-1; tentatively, D is TRBD2 (5 bases). Per the germline V gene, CDR1 is LGHDT and CDR2 is YNNKEL (reference sequence). V was pared by 0 bases and J by 12 bases, with 9 bases between. The CDR3 loop spans 12 amino acids. CDR3: CASSQDYRGQFF. DNA for the CDR3: TGTGCCAGCAGCCAAGATTACCGGGGGCAGTTCTTC.

For this clonotype: With only one base between it and a far larger clone, this is likely a read error. The CDR3 nucleotides read TGTGCCAGCAGTGGGACAGGAGGCTCCTACAATGAGCAGTACTTC. Protein sequence: CASSGTGGSYNEQYF. The chain has TRBV2 and TRBJ2-7; TRBD1 matches at 7 bases. J lost 7 bases, V lost 4 bases, and 13 bases had no gene match. The CDR3 contains 15 residues. The V gene's germline CDR1 is SNHLY and CDR2 FYNNEI.

This clonotype was detected ten times or more. The chain carries TRBV13 and TRBJ2-7; 13 positions match TRBD2. Germline V gives CDR1 PRHDT, CDR2 FYEKMQ (reference sequence). This CDR3 is 16 amino acids long. J gave up 4 bases and V 4 bases, and 7 bases lay outside the gene matches. CDR3 loop: CASSSETSGGSYEQYF. The CDR3 DNA reads TGTGCCAGCAGCTCCGAGACTAGCGGGGGGTCATACGAGCAGTACTTC.